Following are 25 T cell receptor beta chains from one sample sequenced in a study of T cell changes during pregnancy in multiple sclerosis. The assay was immunoSEQ multiplex PCR, and TCRdb's table has in-frame clones only and misses some. The data hold tens of thousands of clones, with 80% to 95% observed a single time. The material sequenced was peripheral blood, taken in the first trimester of pregnancy. Source of these receptors: a female donor with multiple sclerosis, enrolled in a pregnancy study.

CDR3 protein: CASRRGTTSGKVYTGELFF. The CDR3 DNA sequence: TGCGCCAGCAGGAGGGGAACTACTAGCGGGAAGGTCTACACCGGGGAGCTGTTTTTT. The rearrangement links TRBV5-1 to TRBJ2-2; 10 nucleotides line up with TRBD2. CDR3 length: 19 residues. Germline values: CDR1 SGHRS, CDR2 YFSETQ. Trimming took 5 bases from V and 3 from J; bases not matched to a gene: 16.

The V call is TRBV20-1, the J call TRBJ2-4; D remains unclear. V shed 6 bases and J shed 9 bases, with 12 bases lying between them. This CDR3 has 11 amino acids. Germline V gene lookup returns CDR1 DFQATT and CDR2 SNEGSKA (reference sequence). The CDR3 spells CSAPVVAIQYF. As DNA, the CDR3 is TGCAGTGCCCCCGTAGTTGCCATTCAGTACTTC.

The chain employs TRBV30 and TRBJ1-1, with no clear D. V was trimmed by 2 bases and J by 6 bases, leaving 10 bases between them. CDR1 is GTSNPN and CDR2 is SVGIG in the germline V gene (reference sequence). This CDR3 is built from 12 residues. The CDR3 here is CAWSPIGAEAFF. CDR3 coding DNA: TGTGCCTGGAGTCCTATTGGAGCTGAAGCTTTCTTT. The full variable domain, completed using reference TRBV30 and TRBJ1-1, is SQTIHQWPATLVQPVGSPLSLECTVEGTSNPNLYWYRQAAGRGLQLLFYSVGIGQISSEVPQNLSASRPQDRQFILSSKKLLLSDSGFYLCAWSPIGAEAFFGQGTRLTVV.

V gene TRBV7-9 combines with J gene TRBJ1-1; D ambiguous. Germline V gene sequence: CDR1 SEHNR, CDR2 FQNEAQ (reference sequence). This CDR3 is 12 amino acids long. Trimming took 5 bases from V and 5 from J, leaving 9 bases between them. CDR3 DNA: TGTGCCAGCAGCGTAGGCGGGACTGAAGCTTTCTTT. It encodes CASSVGGTEAFF.

This clone was found a few times. The genes are TRBV5-4 and TRBJ2-3, with 9 bases identical to TRBD2. The CDR3 sequence is 14 residues long. Per germline, CDR1 SGHNT and CDR2 YYREEE (reference sequence). V was clipped by 2 bases and J by 5 bases; unmatched bases: 3. CDR3 protein: CASSFETSGDTQYF. The CDR3 bases are TGTGCCAGCAGCTTTGAGACTAGCGGAGATACGCAGTATTTT.

V gene TRBV7-9 combines with J gene TRBJ1-2, with D possibly matching TRBD1 (5 bases). Germline V CDR1 and CDR2: SEHNR, FQNEAQ (reference sequence). CDR3 size: 14 residues. Trimming left V 5 bases short and J 6 bases short, with 16 bases between. CDR3 sequence: CASSRGGRVDGYTF. DNA of the CDR3: TGTGCCAGCAGCCGTGGTGGCAGGGTGGATGGCTACACCTTC.

This clone was observed a single time. The J gene is TRBJ1-2, the V gene TRBV19, with D possibly being TRBD1 (5 bases). Trimming took off 3 bases at V and 8 bases at J, with 10 bases between the two ends. There are 12 residues in the CDR3. Germline V lookup: CDR1 LNHDA, CDR2 SQIVND (reference sequence). For the CDR3, the DNA is TGTGCCAGTAGTATTGGAGGGGCGGGCTACACCTTC. Translation gives CASSIGGAGYTF.

The chain couples TRBV28 to TRBJ2-7; no definite D call. The V gene lost 6 bases and the J gene lost 4 bases, with 16 bases spanning the gap. The CDR3 is 14 amino acids. CDR1 and CDR2 from the germline V gene are MDHEN and SYDVKM. The CDR3 DNA is TGTGCCAGCAGGGCCGGGTCCTACTATTACGAGCAGTACTTC. This encodes CASRAGSYYYEQYF.

This clone was detected only once. CDR3 in DNA: TGTGCCTGGAGTGTAGGTGCCAGGTCGGCGTTGCGGGCCCTCACAGATACGCAGTATTTT. Its protein is CAWSVGARSALRALTDTQYF. The V gene is TRBV30, the J gene TRBJ2-3; D perhaps matches TRBD2 (5 bases). The germline V gene has CDR1 GTSNPN and CDR2 SVGIG (reference sequence). Trimming removed 0 bases from V and 2 bases from J, with 27 bases in between. The CDR3 runs 20 residues.

The J gene is TRBJ2-7, the V gene TRBV14; 8 bases match TRBD1. This CDR3 comprises 15 residues. In germline, CDR1 is SGHDN, CDR2 FVKESK. V gave up 1 base and J gave up 2 bases; unmatched junction bases: 4. The CDR3 here is CASSQARQGPYEQYF. The CDR3 bases are TGTGCCAGCAGCCAAGCTCGACAGGGGCCCTACGAGCAGTACTTC. Full variable domain (remainder filled in from reference TRBV14 and TRBJ2-7): EAGVTQFPSHSVIEKGQTVTLRCDPISGHDNLYWYRRVMGKEIKFLLHFVKESKQDESGMPNNRFLAERTGGTYSTLKVQPAELEDSGVYFCASSQARQGPYEQYFGPGTRLTVT.

This chain links TRBV2 with TRBJ1-3, with 9 positions matching TRBD1. With V trimmed by 6 bases and J by 4 bases, 10 bases remained unmatched. The CDR3 extends over 16 amino acids. The germline V gene has CDR1 SNHLY and CDR2 FYNNEI. For the CDR3, the DNA is TGTGCCAGCAGGGCCGGGACAGGGACAGAAGGAAACACCATATATTTT. The encoded protein is CASRAGTGTEGNTIYF.

The J gene is TRBJ2-4, the V gene TRBV19, with D unclear. The germline V gene has CDR1 LNHDA and CDR2 SQIVND (reference sequence). The CDR3 spans 15 residues. The V and J ends lost 5 bases and 0 bases respectively, with 11 bases between them. CDR3: CASSFLFIAKNIQYF. The CDR3 DNA is TGTGCCAGTAGTTTCCTCTTTATAGCCAAAAACATTCAGTACTTC.

This sequence joins TRBV14 and TRBJ1-3; a possible D gene is TRBD1 (6 bases). The V and J ends lost 1 base and 5 bases respectively, with 15 bases between them. This CDR3 has 16 residues. Germline V gives CDR1 SGHDN, CDR2 FVKESK. The CDR3 loop reads CASSQGYTGPRNTIYF. The CDR3 region has the DNA TGTGCCAGCAGCCAAGGGTATACAGGGCCCCGAAACACCATATATTTT.

This clone has only one observation. The genes are TRBV7-9 and TRBJ2-2; D is unresolved. V was clipped by 3 bases and J by 6 bases, with 5 bases between them. This CDR3 contains 12 residues. Germline CDR1 is SEHNR and CDR2 is FQNEAQ (reference sequence). The CDR3, as DNA: TGTGCCAGCAGCTTGTCAGCCGGGGAGCTGTTTTTT. This translates into CASSLSAGELFF.

V is TRBV6-1 and J is TRBJ2-3; tentative D call: TRBD1 (6 bases). Germline V CDR1 and CDR2: MNHNS, SASEGT. V was pared by 6 bases and J by 1 base, with 11 bases between. The CDR3 covers 14 residues. CDR3 residues: CASRIQGGTDTQYF. The CDR3 DNA reads as TGTGCCAGCAGAATACAGGGCGGCACAGATACGCAGTATTTT.

J is TRBJ2-7 and V is TRBV5-8, with D uncertain. Germline values: CDR1 SGHTS, CDR2 YDEGEE. There are 12 residues in the CDR3. Trimming stripped 0 bases from V and 2 bases from J, with 3 bases between. The CDR3 DNA sequence: TGTGCCAGCAGCTTGGCTACCTACGAGCAGTACTTC. It is translated as CASSLATYEQYF.

V and J are TRBV18 and TRBJ2-6, with 8 bases lining up with TRBD1. The CDR3 consists of 16 residues. After removal of 4 bases from V and 0 bases from J, the junction contained 2 bases not matched to a gene. CDR1 and CDR2 (germline): KGHSH, LQKENI. The CDR3 is CASSRTGISGANVLTF. CDR3 DNA sequence: TGTGCCAGCTCACGGACAGGGATCTCTGGGGCCAACGTCCTGACTTTC.

The chain combines TRBV18 with TRBJ2-3; 8 bases line up with TRBD2. The ends lost 3 bases at V and 0 bases at J; junction bases unmatched: 5. The CDR3 extends over 16 amino acids. The germline CDR1 and CDR2 sequences are KGHSH and LQKENI. The CDR3 region is CASSPFGRASTDTQYF. DNA for the CDR3: TGTGCCAGCTCACCCTTCGGGAGGGCTAGCACAGATACGCAGTATTTT.

This chain joins TRBV5-5 and TRBJ2-7; 7 nucleotides line up with TRBD1. The junction had 8 bases not matched to a gene; V was cut back by 4 bases and J by 1 base. CDR1 SGHKS and CDR2 YYEKEE come from the germline V gene (reference sequence). This CDR3 spans 15 amino acids. CDR3 protein: CASSAEGGLSYEQYF. DNA of the CDR3: TGTGCCAGCAGCGCTGAAGGGGGCCTATCCTACGAGCAGTACTTC.

This clone was observed a single time. The V and J genes are TRBV7-8 and TRBJ2-7; possible D gene TRBD2, 7 bases. The germline CDR1 and CDR2 sequences are SGHVS and FQNEAQ. This CDR3 spans 16 amino acids. Trimming removed 5 bases from V and 2 bases from J, with 19 bases in between. The CDR3 DNA follows: TGTGCCAGCAGCCCGAGGGGGGGGACAACTACCTACGAGCAGTACTTC. As protein: CASSPRGGTTTYEQYF. Based on the CDR3 plus reference TRBV7-8 and TRBJ2-7, the full variable domain is GAGVSQSPRYKVAKRGQDVALRCDPISGHVSLFWYQQALGQGPEFLTYFQNEAQLDKSGLPSDRFFAERPEGSVSTLKIQRTQQEDSAVYLCASSPRGGTTTYEQYFGPGTRLTVT.

This clone showed up just a few times. At one end, the junction sequence differs from germline, possibly due to a read error. This sequence joins TRBV10-3 and TRBJ2-7; D uncertain. CDR3 length equals 12 residues. In germline, CDR1 is ENHRY, CDR2 SYGVKD. The CDR3, as DNA: TGTGCCATCAGTGATAGCAGCGCTGGAAGGAACTTC. Translating it yields CAISDSSAGRNF.

The chain uses TRBV14 and TRBJ1-1, with D tentatively TRBD1 (5 bases). The CDR3 runs 13 residues. Germline V gene data show CDR1 as SGHDN and CDR2 as FVKESK. The germline V and J ends were trimmed by 3 bases and 3 bases, with 8 bases remaining between them. The CDR3 loop reads CASSQQGYTEAFF. The DNA for the CDR3 is TGTGCCAGCAGCCAGCAGGGTTACACTGAAGCTTTCTTT.

Here the CDR3 DNA reads TGTGCCAGCACCCCGGAGGGCAGGGGGCGTGAGCAGTACTTC. Translation gives CASTPEGRGREQYF. This chain joins TRBV28 and TRBJ2-7; 8 bases match TRBD1. The CDR3 totals 14 residues. V dropped 7 bases and J dropped 7; count of bases not matched to a gene: 12. CDR1 MDHEN and CDR2 SYDVKM come from the germline V gene.

The rearrangement uses TRBV11-2 and TRBJ2-5, with D perhaps TRBD1 (6 bases). The V gene's germline CDR1 is SGHAT and CDR2 FQNNGV. V lost 0 bases, J lost 1 base, and 9 bases lay in between. The CDR3 covers 15 residues. The CDR3 spells CASSLEGAIQETQYF. For the CDR3, the DNA is TGTGCCAGCAGCTTAGAGGGGGCGATCCAAGAGACCCAGTACTTC.

This CDR3 is CASSYRQGAYEQYF. For the CDR3, the DNA is TGTGCCAGCAGTTACCGACAGGGGGCCTACGAGCAGTACTTC. V is TRBV6-5 and J is TRBJ2-7, with 9 bases that match TRBD1. The CDR3 extends over 14 amino acids. Trimming cost V 2 bases and J 2 bases; bases outside gene matches: 1. Germline loops: CDR1 MNHEY, CDR2 SVGAGI.